This is a list of T cell receptor beta chains from one sample in a study of shared clonotypes between healthy human individuals. The repertoire was sequenced with immunoSEQ multiplex PCR; TCRdb's copy has only in-frame clones and lacks some. The sample records some 900,000 clones, approximately 80% being singletons. The sequenced sample consisted of memory CD4+ T cells sorted from blood. The receptors here all came from a man younger than 35 in good health. The CDR3 runs from the conserved cysteine through the conserved F or W. A D gene is named only where the DNA matches it firmly. Only some rows state a clone size, as once, few, many or a class for expanded clones.

clone size,V gene,D gene,J gene,CDR3 protein,CDR3 DNA
NA,TRBV7-8,NA,TRBJ2-7,CASSLAQSGSYEQYF,TGTGCCAGCAGCTTAGCCCAGTCCGGGTCCTACGAGCAGTACTTC
few,TRBV10-3,TRBD1,TRBJ1-6,CAIRGTGDNSPLHF,TGTGCCATCAGGGGGACAGGGGACAATTCACCCCTCCACTTT
NA,TRBV28,NA,TRBJ1-2,CASQESYGYTF,TGTGCCAGCCAGGAATCCTATGGCTACACCTTC
few,TRBV5-1,NA,TRBJ2-5,CASSLRRWGSETQYF,TGCGCCAGCAGCTTGAGGAGGTGGGGTTCGGAGACCCAGTACTTC
NA,TRBV5-1,NA,TRBJ2-5,CASSLDGRGRETQYF,TGCGCCAGCAGCTTGGACGGGCGGGGTAGAGAGACCCAGTACTTC
few,TRBV27,NA,TRBJ1-6,CASSSSGIYSPLHF,TGTGCCAGCAGTTCTTCAGGGATTTACTCACCCCTCCACTTT
NA,TRBV2,NA,TRBJ1-2,CASKQERENYGYTF,TGTGCCAGCAAGCAGGAACGGGAGAACTATGGCTACACCTTC
NA,TRBV27,NA,TRBJ1-6,CASSLWSNSPLHF,TGTGCCAGCAGTTTATGGTCTAATTCACCCCTCCACTTT
NA,TRBV11-2,NA,TRBJ2-1,CASSLSGPINEQFF,TGTGCCAGCAGCTTGTCGGGACCGATCAATGAGCAGTTCTTC
NA,TRBV4-1,NA,TRBJ2-7,CASSQDWGPVSYEQYF,TGCGCCAGCAGCCAAGACTGGGGGCCCGTTTCCTACGAGCAGTACTTC
NA,TRBV5-1,NA,TRBJ2-7,CASSLESSSYEQYF,TGCGCCAGCAGCTTAGAGAGCAGCTCCTACGAGCAGTACTTC
NA,TRBV12-5,TRBD2,TRBJ2-3,CASEDSGTTHHGAQYF,TGTGCTAGTGAGGATTCCGGGACTACGCATCATGGGGCGCAGTATTTT
NA,TRBV9,NA,TRBJ2-1,CASSVEGGAYNEQFF,TGTGCCAGCAGCGTAGAGGGGGGAGCCTACAATGAGCAGTTCTTC
NA,TRBV19,NA,TRBJ1-4,CASSPRAANEKLFF,TGTGCCAGTAGTCCCAGGGCGGCTAATGAAAAACTGTTTTTT
many,TRBV19,TRBD1,TRBJ1-5,CASSSGTGGLSQHF,TGTGCCAGTAGTTCCGGGACAGGGGGCTTGTCCCAGCATTTT
NA,TRBV7-2,TRBD2,TRBJ2-5,CASSLDGGSPTQYF,TGTGCCAGCAGCTTAGATGGCGGGAGCCCTACCCAGTACTTC
NA,TRBV18,NA,TRBJ1-1,CASSPKGRGDTEAFF,TGTGCCAGCTCACCAAAGGGGCGCGGGGACACTGAAGCTTTCTTT
few,TRBV11-2,NA,TRBJ1-1,CASSLSSVGEVTGTEAFF,TGTGCCAGCAGCTTATCGTCGGTGGGGGAAGTGACGGGCACTGAAGCTTTCTTT
NA,TRBV7-2,TRBD1,TRBJ2-7,CASSWGGTGFYEQYF,TGTGCCAGCAGCTGGGGGGGGACAGGGTTCTACGAGCAGTACTTC
once,TRBV5-4,TRBD1,TRBJ1-3,CASSLDRGLGNTIYF,TGTGCCAGCAGCTTGGACAGGGGCCTCGGAAACACCATATATTTT
NA,TRBV4-1,NA,TRBJ1-4,CASSQDGHNEKLFF,TGCGCCAGCAGCCAAGACGGGCATAATGAAAAACTGTTTTTT
NA,TRBV30,NA,TRBJ1-1,CAWSGAYPEAFF,TGTGCCTGGAGTGGGGCGTACCCTGAAGCTTTCTTT
NA,TRBV7-2,TRBD2,TRBJ2-1,CASSLAASGGLDEQFF,TGTGCCAGCAGCTTAGCGGCTAGCGGGGGGTTAGATGAGCAGTTCTTC
NA,TRBV5-5,NA,TRBJ1-1,CASNYLGTEAFF,TGTGCCAGCAACTATCTAGGCACTGAAGCTTTCTTT
NA,TRBV6-1,TRBD1,TRBJ1-6,CASSGRQGRNSPLHF,TGTGCCAGCAGTGGTCGACAGGGGCGCAATTCACCCCTCCACTTT
NA,TRBV11-3,TRBD1,TRBJ2-3,CASSLGQDYTDTQYF,TGTGCCAGCAGCCTTGGACAGGATTACACAGATACGCAGTATTTT
NA,TRBV20-1,TRBD1,TRBJ2-7,CSVGTDYEQYF,TGCAGTGTGGGGACAGACTACGAGCAGTACTTC
NA,TRBV27,NA,TRBJ1-5,CASSERHYSNQPQHF,TGTGCCAGCAGTGAGAGACACTATAGCAATCAGCCCCAGCATTTT
NA,TRBV9,NA,TRBJ2-6,CASTSGYKQSRANVLTF,TGTGCCAGCACTTCTGGGTACAAACAAAGTCGGGCCAACGTCCTGACTTTC
few,TRBV12-2,NA,TRBJ2-7,CASRSGPGQKTYEQYF,TGTGCAAGTCGCTCGGGGCCGGGACAGAAAACCTACGAGCAGTACTTC
NA,TRBV6-1,NA,TRBJ2-2,CASSVGNTGELFF,TGTGCCAGCAGTGTTGGCAACACCGGGGAGCTGTTTTTT
NA,TRBV9,NA,TRBJ2-1,CASSVSQGGTYNEQFF,TGTGCCAGCAGCGTCAGCCAGGGGGGAACCTACAATGAGCAGTTCTTC
NA,TRBV7-9,TRBD2,TRBJ2-1,CASSSTSGGYNNEQFF,TGTGCCAGCAGCTCGACTAGCGGGGGGTATAACAATGAGCAGTTCTTC